Listed below are T cell receptor beta chains from one sample, sequenced in a study of cytomegalovirus exposure and HLA in healthy donors. Sequenced by immunoSEQ multiplex PCR; TCRdb stores in-frame clones only, minus some. Counted here are 75,000 to 90,000 clones, 60% to 85% occurring once; the ten biggest clones make up less than 7%. The sequencing sample was made of PBMCs. The receptor source for this set is a male donor in good health and CMV-seropositive. The CDR3 runs from the conserved cysteine through the conserved F or W. D genes are given only for firm matches. A clone size is listed for some rows: how often the clone was seen (once, few, many), or a class if it is expanded.

J	V	size	D	DNA	CDR3
TRBJ2-5	TRBV28	-	TRBD2	TGTGCCAGCAGGACCCACCTAGCGGGAGACCAAGAGACCCAGTACTTC	CASRTHLAGDQETQYF
TRBJ2-1	TRBV5-1	-	-	TGCGCCAGCAGCTACGGTAGCAACAATGAGCAGTTCTTC	CASSYGSNNEQFF
TRBJ2-7	TRBV14	-	-	TGTGCCAGCAGCTCAGGGCCCGAGCAGTACTTC	CASSSGPEQYF
TRBJ2-1	TRBV4-2	-	TRBD1	TGTGCCAGCAGCCGGGACAGGGGGCGCAATGAGCAGTTCTTC	CASSRDRGRNEQFF
TRBJ2-6	TRBV5-8	-	TRBD1	TGTGCCAGCAGTATGGGACAGGGCTATGGGGCCAACGTCCTGACTTTC	CASSMGQGYGANVLTF
TRBJ1-2	TRBV19	few	TRBD1	TGTGCCAGTAGTATTCTGGCAGGGGGCTATGGCTACACCTTC	CASSILAGGYGYTF
TRBJ1-1	TRBV19	few	-	TGTGCCAGTAGTACCCAGGCAGGCTTGAACACTGAAGCTTTCTTT	CASSTQAGLNTEAFF
TRBJ2-7	TRBV2	-	-	TGTGCCAGCAGTGGCCCCCACGAGCGTGGAATCTACGAGCAGTACTTC	CASSGPHERGIYEQYF
TRBJ1-2	TRBV28	few	-	TGTGCCAGTAGCGATACTCGTCGGGGCTACACCTTC	CASSDTRRGYTF
TRBJ1-2	TRBV5-1	-	TRBD1	TGCGCCAGCAGCGTGACAGGGGGCGTCTATGGCTACACCTTC	CASSVTGGVYGYTF
TRBJ2-7	TRBV6-6	-	TRBD1	TGTGCCAGCGCCCAAACGGGACAGGGGAAAGGGCAGTACTTC	CASAQTGQGKGQYF
TRBJ2-1	TRBV9	-	-	TGTGCCAGCAGCGTAGGTACAACCCCCTACAATGAGCAGTTCTTC	CASSVGTTPYNEQFF
TRBJ2-7	TRBV7-8	-	TRBD2	TGTGCCAGCAGCTTGGGAATTAGCGGGAGGCTGAGTTACGAGCAGTACTTC	CASSLGISGRLSYEQYF
TRBJ2-5	TRBV7-2	few	TRBD2	TGTGCCAGCAGCTCGCTAGCGGGGGAAGAGACCCAGTACTTC	CASSSLAGEETQYF
TRBJ2-7	TRBV27	-	-	TGTGCCAGCAGTTTATTCAGTCTGGACGAGCAGTACTTC	CASSLFSLDEQYF
TRBJ2-2	TRBV7-6	once	-	TGTGCCAGCTCCATCCAAACCGGGGAGCTGTTTTTT	CASSIQTGELFF
TRBJ2-5	TRBV6-6	-	-	TGTGCCAGCAGTAATTTCAGAAAAGAGACCCAGTACTTC	CASSNFRKETQYF
TRBJ2-7	TRBV19	-	-	TGTGCCAGTAGTATAGTGGCGGGATACGAGCAGTACTTC	CASSIVAGYEQYF
TRBJ1-2	TRBV28	-	-	TGTGCCAGCAGTTCCTATCAACAGGGACGGGGTGGCTACACCTTC	CASSSYQQGRGGYTF
TRBJ1-6	TRBV19	-	-	TGTGCCAGCGAGAGTCCAGGGCCAAGCTCCTATAATTCACCCCTCCACTTT	CASESPGPSSYNSPLHF
TRBJ2-2	TRBV10-3	-	-	TGTGCCAGCCAGGTTTCCGGGGAGCTGTTTTTT	CASQVSGELFF
TRBJ1-5	TRBV28	-	-	TGTGCCAGCAGCCTCACAGGCACAGATCAGCCCCAGCATTTT	CASSLTGTDQPQHF
TRBJ2-7	TRBV5-6	-	TRBD1	TGTGCCAGCAGCTTGGCCCTGAGGGGGCACTACGAGCAGTACTTC	CASSLALRGHYEQYF
TRBJ1-1	TRBV2	-	-	TGTGCCAGCAGTGAAGGCGGCAGGGGTTTTACTGAAGCTTTCTTT	CASSEGGRGFTEAFF
TRBJ2-5	TRBV7-9	-	-	TGTGCCAGCAGCGAGCGCGGGACCCAGTACTTC	CASSERGTQYF
TRBJ1-1	TRBV10-3	-	TRBD1	TGTGCCATCAGTTATGGACAGGGGGCTGCAGAAGCTTTCTTT	CAISYGQGAAEAFF
TRBJ2-1	TRBV5-1	-	TRBD2	TGCGCCAGCAGCTCTGGACTAGCGGGTTACAATGAGCAGTTCTTC	CASSSGLAGYNEQFF
TRBJ2-3	TRBV2	-	-	TGTGCCAGCAGTGACCTATATACGCAGTATTTT	CASSDLYTQYF
TRBJ1-2	TRBV9	once	-	TGTGCCAGCAGCGTAGGAGCAATAGCCTTC	CASSVGAIAF
TRBJ2-2	TRBV4-1	once	TRBD2	TGCGCCAGCAGCCGGGGACTAGTCGGGACCGGGGAGCTGTTTTTT	CASSRGLVGTGELFF
TRBJ2-5	TRBV6-6	-	-	TGTGCCAGCAGCTGGCAGGGCGGCGAGACCCAGTACTTC	CASSWQGGETQYF
TRBJ1-2	TRBV10-3	-	TRBD1	TGTGCCATCAGTGGGGGGACAGGGAGGTATGGCTACACCTTC	CAISGGTGRYGYTF
TRBJ2-3	TRBV5-1	once	-	TGCGCCAGCAGTCCGGGACACGCGGACAACACAGATACGCAGTATTTT	CASSPGHADNTDTQYF
TRBJ1-1	TRBV25-1	few	-	TGTGCCAGCAGTGAAGGACGGGGGGGGCCTCACGCCGAAGCTTTCTTT	CASSEGRGGPHAEAFF
TRBJ1-1	TRBV4-1	-	-	TGCGCCAGCAGTTATACAGGGAACACTGAAGCTTTCTTT	CASSYTGNTEAFF
TRBJ2-5	TRBV28	-	-	TGTGCCAGCAGTTTGGCCCCCCGGAGTGAGCAGTACTTC	CASSLAPRSEQYF
TRBJ2-7	TRBV5-1	-	-	TGCGCCAGCAGCTCCTTAATAGTGGCCTACGAGCAGTACTTC	CASSSLIVAYEQYF
TRBJ1-1	TRBV4-3	-	-	TGCGCCAGCAGCCAAGTATTCGGGGGGGAAGCTTTCTTT	CASSQVFGGEAFF
TRBJ2-3	TRBV2	-	TRBD2	TGTGCCAGCACCCCCCAACTAGCGCACACAGATACGCAGTATTTT	CASTPQLAHTDTQYF
TRBJ2-3	TRBV29-1	-	-	TGCAGCGTGGAGGGACTCGACACAGATACGCAGTATTTT	CSVEGLDTDTQYF
TRBJ2-7	TRBV4-2	-	-	TGTGCCAGCAGCCAAGTCGAAGGGGCAGACGAGCAGTACTTC	CASSQVEGADEQYF
TRBJ1-5	TRBV19	-	-	TGTGCCAGTAGAGACGGGGGAGGGGGTCAGCCCCAGCATTTT	CASRDGGGGQPQHF
TRBJ2-7	TRBV28	-	-	TGTGCCAGCAGTTTGGGCGGGGCAGAGCAGTACTTC	CASSLGGAEQYF
TRBJ2-7	TRBV27	-	-	TGTGCCAGCAGCCAGGAGGGGGGGGTAGGGTACGAGCAGTACTTC	CASSQEGGVGYEQYF
TRBJ1-5	TRBV6-1	-	-	TGTGCCAGCGCCCTCCTAGCAGAGGGTCAGCCCCAGCATTTT	CASALLAEGQPQHF
TRBJ1-5	TRBV5-5	-	TRBD1	TGTGCCAGCAGCTTGACAGGGGAGAGCAATCAGCCCCAGCATTTT	CASSLTGESNQPQHF
TRBJ2-1	TRBV7-9	-	-	TGTGCCAGCAGCCCCCCTCGAGGGGGGGCCAACAATGAGCAGTTCTTC	CASSPPRGGANNEQFF